What follows are 8 T cell receptor beta chains derived from one specimen sequenced in a study of neurological immune-mediated disorders (dated by TCRdb to about 2019). Preparation of the library involved 5' RACE. These reads were obtained on an Illumina HiSeq 2500. The public reads were run again by TCRdb, first through fastp at Q25 and then through MiXCR, and only productive beta chains were kept. When rows share a CDR3 protein, they turn into one entry using the most common DNA and genes. The sample yields over 90,000 distinct CDR3 sequences; 11% were counted once. The ten top clones hold around 3.1% of the sample. In the paper's terms, the time point label means: longitudinal time-point 3. Sample: PBMCs. The receptor source for this set is a female donor with HTLV-1-associated myelopathy (HAM/TSP).

This clonotype was seen a handful of times. The chain joins TRBV19 to TRBJ2-2; D might be TRBD2 (6 bases). Germline V gives CDR1 LNHDA, CDR2 SQIVND (reference sequence). There are 14 residues in the CDR3. V gave up 6 bases and J gave up 6 bases, with 14 bases separating them. The CDR3 here is CASRPLGGPGELFF. CDR3 coding DNA: TGTGCCAGTAGACCCCTCGGGGGACCCGGGGAGCTGTTTTTT.

A remark on this clonotype: At one boundary the junction diverges from the germline segment, which might be a read error. V is TRBV28 and J is TRBJ2-2, with D tentatively TRBD1 (6 bases). There are 14 residues in the CDR3. Germline V gene lookup returns CDR1 MDHEN and CDR2 SYDVKM. The CDR3: CASRRGGDTGDLFF. The CDR3 coding sequence is TGTGCCAGCAGGCGAGGGGGAGACACCGGGGATCTGTTCTTT.

There are many counts of this clonotype. The chain has TRBV5-5 and TRBJ1-5; D is perhaps TRBD1 (6 bases). Trimming took off 4 bases at V and 4 bases at J, with 15 bases between the two ends. The length of the CDR3 is 15 residues. Germline values: CDR1 SGHKS, CDR2 YYEKEE (reference sequence). The chain's CDR3 is CASSLGDTGNQPQHF. In DNA, the CDR3 is TGTGCCAGCAGCCTAGGGGACACCGGAAATCAGCCCCAGCATTTT. Full variable domain (missing parts from reference TRBV5-5 and TRBJ1-5): DAGVTQSPTHLIKTRGQQVTLRCSPISGHKSVSWYQQVLGQGPQFIFQYYEKEERGRGNFPDRFSARQFPNYSSELNVNALLLGDSALYLCASSLGDTGNQPQHFGDGTRLSIL.

In this sample, this clonotype turned up many times. The V call is TRBV7-9, the J call TRBJ2-1; possible D gene TRBD1, 6 bases. Trimming took 5 bases from V and 9 from J, leaving 23 bases between them. Looked up from germline, CDR1 is SEHNR and CDR2 is FQNEAQ (reference sequence). The CDR3 loop spans 16 amino acids. The CDR3 here is CASSPSGQGPFGEQFF. The CDR3 region has the DNA TGTGCCAGCAGCCCAAGTGGGCAGGGGCCCTTCGGTGAGCAGTTCTTC.

This clonotype was seen only a few times. The chain joins TRBV25-1 to TRBJ2-1; D possibly corresponds to TRBD1 (6 bases). CDR1 and CDR2 from the germline V gene are MGHDK and SYGVNS. The CDR3 covers 17 residues. Deletions cut 4 bases from V and 2 bases from J, with 18 bases between. CDR3 region: CASSGGPERWTYNEQFF. Written as DNA, the CDR3 is TGTGCCAGCAGTGGGGGGCCTGAGCGGTGGACCTACAATGAGCAGTTCTTC.

This clonotype was detected ten times or more. The rearrangement uses TRBV12-3 or TRBV12-4 and TRBJ1-5; 7 nucleotides match TRBD1. The CDR3 consists of 15 residues. V dropped 3 bases and J dropped 4; count of bases not matched to a gene: 6. This CDR3 is CASSLETGMNQPQHF. The CDR3 DNA follows: TGTGCCAGCAGTTTGGAGACAGGGATGAATCAGCCCCAGCATTTT.

Ten or more counts support this clonotype. The chain links TRBV20-1 to TRBJ2-7; possibly TRBD1 for D (5 bases). CDR1 and CDR2 (germline): DFQATT, SNEGSKA (reference sequence). The CDR3 contains 13 residues. V dropped 1 base and J dropped 6 bases, with 13 bases sitting between them. DNA of the CDR3: TGCAGTGCTAGAGCGCCGACAGAAGGCGAGCAGTACTTC. Translating it yields CSARAPTEGEQYF.

As to this clonotype: Possible read error: a much larger clone is one base away. J is TRBJ1-5 and V is TRBV5-1; possibly TRBD1 for D (6 bases). The germline V gene encodes CDR1 SGHRS and CDR2 YFSETQ. The CDR3 sequence is 15 residues long. V lost 0 bases, J lost 7 bases, and 14 bases lay in between. In DNA, the CDR3 is TGCGCCAGCAGCTTGGGGACAGAGTCAGCCCAGCCCCAGCATTTT. It encodes CASSLGTESAQPQHF.